This T cell receptor (beta chain) emerged from a study of shared clonotypes between healthy human individuals. Original handling: There were no quality scores in the junction-only immunoSEQ sequences, so filtering differed. Only in-frame clones appear in the TCRdb table, and some are missing; sequencing was by immunoSEQ multiplex PCR. D and trimming were read from the DNA, whereas the V and J calls and clone size are those reported in that table. Found here are about 2 million clones, about 95% of them singletons; the top ten hold under 1.5%. The V gene's germline CDR1 is MGHRA and CDR2 YSYEKL. This CDR3 is built from 17 residues. V lost 4 bases and J lost 1, with 17 bases in between. Terminally differentiated effector memory CD45RA+ cells were excluded by CCR7 positive selection of CD45RO-negative cells.

The source of this sequence is a man between 18 and 35 years old in good health. The sequenced material came from naive CD8+ T cells sorted from blood. The chain combines TRBV4-1 with TRBJ2-1, with D perhaps given as TRBD1 or TRBD2 (6 bases each). The CDR3 DNA reads TGCGCCAGCAGCCGAACGGGGGCTAGCGATTCCTACAATGAGCAGTTCTTC. It is translated as CASSRTGASDSYNEQFF.